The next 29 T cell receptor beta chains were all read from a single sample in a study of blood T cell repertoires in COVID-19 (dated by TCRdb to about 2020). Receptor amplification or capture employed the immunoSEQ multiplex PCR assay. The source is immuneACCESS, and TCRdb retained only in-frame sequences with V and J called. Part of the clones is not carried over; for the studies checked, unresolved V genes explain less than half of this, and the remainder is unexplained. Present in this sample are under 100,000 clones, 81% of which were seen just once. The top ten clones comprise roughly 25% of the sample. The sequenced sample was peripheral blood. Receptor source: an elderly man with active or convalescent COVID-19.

The CDR3 bases are TGCAGCGGCGGCAACAGGGTGGGTACGCAGTATTTT. Translation gives CSGGNRVGTQYF. The V and J genes are TRBV29-1 and TRBJ2-3; D is perhaps TRBD1 (6 bases). CDR1 is SQVTM, CDR2 ANQGSEA, per germline. Trimming took off 7 bases at V and 8 bases at J, with 16 bases between the two ends. This CDR3 spans 12 amino acids.

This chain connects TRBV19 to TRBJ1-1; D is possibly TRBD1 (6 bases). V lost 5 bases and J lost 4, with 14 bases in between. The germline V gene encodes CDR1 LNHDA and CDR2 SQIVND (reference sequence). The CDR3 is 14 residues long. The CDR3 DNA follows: TGTGCCAGTAGTTCCCAGGGGTTGCGCACTGAAGCTTTCTTT. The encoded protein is CASSSQGLRTEAFF.

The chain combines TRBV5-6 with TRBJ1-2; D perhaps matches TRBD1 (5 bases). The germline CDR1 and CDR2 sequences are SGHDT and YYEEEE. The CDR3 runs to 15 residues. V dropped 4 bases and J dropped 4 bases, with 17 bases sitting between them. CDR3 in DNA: TGTGCCAGCAGCGTGCCCGCCGGGGGAAGCTATGGCTACACCTTC. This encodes CASSVPAGGSYGYTF.

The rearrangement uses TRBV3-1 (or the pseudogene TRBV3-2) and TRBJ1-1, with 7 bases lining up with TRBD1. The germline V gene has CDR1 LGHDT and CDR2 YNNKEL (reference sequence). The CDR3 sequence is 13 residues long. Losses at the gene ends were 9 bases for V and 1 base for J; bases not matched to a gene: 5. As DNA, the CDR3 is TGTGCCAGTACGACAGGGAGGAACACTGAAGCTTTCTTT. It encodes CASTTGRNTEAFF.

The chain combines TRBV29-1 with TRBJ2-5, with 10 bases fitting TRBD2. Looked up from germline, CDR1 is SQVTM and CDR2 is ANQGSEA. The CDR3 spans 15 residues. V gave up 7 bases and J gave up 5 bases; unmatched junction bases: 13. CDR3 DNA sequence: TGCAGCGCGATCGTTCTAGCGGGGGCTGTGGAGACCCAGTACTTC. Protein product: CSAIVLAGAVETQYF.

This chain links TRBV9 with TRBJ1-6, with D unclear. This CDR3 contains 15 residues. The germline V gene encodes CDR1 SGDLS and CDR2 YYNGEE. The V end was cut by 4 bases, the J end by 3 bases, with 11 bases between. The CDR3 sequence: CASSSSRGYNSPLHF. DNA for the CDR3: TGTGCCAGCAGCTCTAGTCGGGGCTATAATTCACCCCTCCACTTT. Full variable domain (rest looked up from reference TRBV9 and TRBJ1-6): DSGVTQTPKHLITATGQRVTLRCSPRSGDLSVYWYQQSLDQGLQFLIQYYNGEERAKGNILERFSAQQFPDLHSELNLSSLELGDSALYFCASSSSRGYNSPLHFGNGTRLTVT.

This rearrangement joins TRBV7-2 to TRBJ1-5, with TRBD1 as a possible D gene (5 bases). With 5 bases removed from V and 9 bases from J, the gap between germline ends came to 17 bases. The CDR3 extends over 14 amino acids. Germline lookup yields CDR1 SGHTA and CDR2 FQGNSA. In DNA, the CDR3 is TGTGCCAGCAGCCCCGGACTGCGCGGGGGGCCCCAGCATTTT. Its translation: CASSPGLRGGPQHF.

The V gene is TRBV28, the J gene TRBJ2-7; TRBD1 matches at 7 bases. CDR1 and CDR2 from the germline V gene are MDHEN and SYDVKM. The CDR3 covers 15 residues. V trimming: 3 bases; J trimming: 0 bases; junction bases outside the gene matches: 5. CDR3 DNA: TGTGCCAGCAGTTTTATGGGACAGAGCTCCTACGAGCAGTACTTC. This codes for CASSFMGQSSYEQYF.

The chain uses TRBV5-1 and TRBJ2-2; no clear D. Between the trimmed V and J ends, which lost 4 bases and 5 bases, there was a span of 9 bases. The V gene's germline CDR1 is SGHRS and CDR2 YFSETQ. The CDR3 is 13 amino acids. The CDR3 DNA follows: TGCGCCAGCAGCACGGGTGGAACCGGGGAGCTGTTTTTT. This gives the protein CASSTGGTGELFF.

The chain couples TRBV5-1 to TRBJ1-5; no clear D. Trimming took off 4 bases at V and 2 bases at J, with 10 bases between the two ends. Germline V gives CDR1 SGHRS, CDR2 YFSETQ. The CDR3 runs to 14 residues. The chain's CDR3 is CASSPLGGNQPQHF. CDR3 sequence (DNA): TGCGCCAGCAGCCCCCTTGGAGGCAATCAGCCCCAGCATTTT.

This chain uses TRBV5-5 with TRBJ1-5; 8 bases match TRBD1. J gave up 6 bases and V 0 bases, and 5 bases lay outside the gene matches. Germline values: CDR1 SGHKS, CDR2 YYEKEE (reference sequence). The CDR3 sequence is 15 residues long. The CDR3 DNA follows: TGTGCCAGCAGCTTGGACAGGGGGTCGGGTCAGCCCCAGCATTTT. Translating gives CASSLDRGSGQPQHF.

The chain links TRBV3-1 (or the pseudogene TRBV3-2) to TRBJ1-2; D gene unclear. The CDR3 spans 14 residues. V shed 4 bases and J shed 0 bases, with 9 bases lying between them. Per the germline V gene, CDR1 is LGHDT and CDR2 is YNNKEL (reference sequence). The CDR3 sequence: CASSPNAANYGYTF. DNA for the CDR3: TGTGCCAGCAGCCCGAACGCGGCTAACTATGGCTACACCTTC.

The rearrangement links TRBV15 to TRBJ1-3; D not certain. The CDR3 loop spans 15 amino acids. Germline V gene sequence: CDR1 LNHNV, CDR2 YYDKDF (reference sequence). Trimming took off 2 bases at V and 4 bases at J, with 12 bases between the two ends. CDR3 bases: TGTGCCACCAGCAGACTCGGGGTCGGGGGAAACACCATATATTTT. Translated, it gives CATSRLGVGGNTIYF.

The CDR3 DNA reads as TGTGCCAGCAGGGTTGGGGACAAGCAGTACTTC. This codes for CASRVGDKQYF. This rearrangement joins TRBV27 to TRBJ2-7; D possibly corresponds to TRBD1 (6 bases). This CDR3 region has 11 residues. Trimming removed 6 bases from V and 8 bases from J, with 11 bases in between. Per the germline V gene, CDR1 is MNHEY and CDR2 is SMNVEV (reference sequence).

Written as DNA, the CDR3 is TGTGCCAGCAGCTTGGTGACCGATAATACAGCTTCTGGCTACACCTTC. Its protein product is CASSLVTDNTASGYTF. The rearrangement links TRBV5-6 to TRBJ1-2, with D uncertain. Germline lookup yields CDR1 SGHDT and CDR2 YYEEEE. The CDR3 runs to 16 residues. The germline V and J ends were trimmed by 0 bases and 7 bases, with 19 bases remaining between them. The whole variable domain, remainder taken from reference TRBV5-6 and TRBJ1-2, is DAGVTQSPTHLIKTRGQQVTLRCSPKSGHDTVSWYQQALGQGPQFIFQYYEEEERQRGNFPDRFSGHQFPNYSSELNVNALLLGDSALYLCASSLVTDNTASGYTFGSGTRLTVV.

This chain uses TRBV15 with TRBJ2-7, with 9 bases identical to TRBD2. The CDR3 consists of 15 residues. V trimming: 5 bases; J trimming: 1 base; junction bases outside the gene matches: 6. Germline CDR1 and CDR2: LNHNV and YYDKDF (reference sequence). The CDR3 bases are TGTGCCACCAGCCCCGCGGGGGGGGGTTCCTACGAGCAGTACTTC. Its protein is CATSPAGGGSYEQYF.

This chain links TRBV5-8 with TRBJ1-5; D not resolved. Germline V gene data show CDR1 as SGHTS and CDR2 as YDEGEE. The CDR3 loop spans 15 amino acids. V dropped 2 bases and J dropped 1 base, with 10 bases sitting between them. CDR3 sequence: CASSFEGRSNQPQHF. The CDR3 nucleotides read TGTGCCAGCAGCTTCGAGGGTAGGAGCAATCAGCCCCAGCATTTT.

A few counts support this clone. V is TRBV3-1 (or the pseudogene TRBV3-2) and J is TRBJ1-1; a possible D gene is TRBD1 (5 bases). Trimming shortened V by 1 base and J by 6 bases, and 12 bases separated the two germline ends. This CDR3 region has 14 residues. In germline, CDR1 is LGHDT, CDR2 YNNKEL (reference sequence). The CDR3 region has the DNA TGTGCCAGCAGCCAAGTGATCGGAGGGGCTGAAGCTTTCTTT. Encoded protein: CASSQVIGGAEAFF.

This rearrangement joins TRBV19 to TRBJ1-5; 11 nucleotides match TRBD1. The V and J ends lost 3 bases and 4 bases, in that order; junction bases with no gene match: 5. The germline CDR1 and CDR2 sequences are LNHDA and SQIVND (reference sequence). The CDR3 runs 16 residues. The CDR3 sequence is CASSIARDRGNQPQHF. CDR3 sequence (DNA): TGTGCCAGTAGTATTGCCCGGGACAGGGGGAATCAGCCCCAGCATTTT.

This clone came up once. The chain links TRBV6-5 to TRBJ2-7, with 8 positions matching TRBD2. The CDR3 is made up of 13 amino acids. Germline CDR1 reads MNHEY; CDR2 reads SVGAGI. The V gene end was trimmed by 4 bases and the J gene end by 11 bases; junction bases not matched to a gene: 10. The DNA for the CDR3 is TGTGCCAGCAGTTCGGCGGGGGGACTACGGGAGTACTTC. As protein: CASSSAGGLREYF.

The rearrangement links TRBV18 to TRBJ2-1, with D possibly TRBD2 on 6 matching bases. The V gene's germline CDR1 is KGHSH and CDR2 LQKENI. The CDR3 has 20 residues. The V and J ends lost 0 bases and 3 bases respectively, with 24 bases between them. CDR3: CASSPPYGGSETANYNEQFF. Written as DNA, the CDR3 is TGTGCCAGCTCACCACCCTACGGGGGTAGCGAAACAGCTAACTACAATGAGCAGTTCTTC.

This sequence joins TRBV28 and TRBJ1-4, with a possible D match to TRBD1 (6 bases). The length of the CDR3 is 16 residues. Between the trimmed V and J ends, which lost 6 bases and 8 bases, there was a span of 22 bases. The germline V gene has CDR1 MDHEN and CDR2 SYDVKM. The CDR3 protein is CASRGGVGTTFEKLFF. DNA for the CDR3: TGTGCCAGCAGGGGTGGGGTCGGGACAACTTTCGAAAAACTGTTTTTT.

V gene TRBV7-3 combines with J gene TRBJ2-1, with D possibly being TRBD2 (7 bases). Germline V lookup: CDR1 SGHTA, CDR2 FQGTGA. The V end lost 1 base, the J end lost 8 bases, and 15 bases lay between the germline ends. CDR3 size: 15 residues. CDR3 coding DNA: TGTGCCAGCAGCTTAATCGGGGGGCCTGTCGATGAGCAGTTCTTC. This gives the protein CASSLIGGPVDEQFF.

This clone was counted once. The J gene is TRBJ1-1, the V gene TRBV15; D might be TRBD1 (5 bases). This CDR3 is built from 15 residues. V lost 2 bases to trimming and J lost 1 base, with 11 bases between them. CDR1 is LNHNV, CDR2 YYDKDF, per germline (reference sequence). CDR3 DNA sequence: TGTGCCACCAGCAGAAAATTGGGGGGGAACACTGAAGCTTTCTTT. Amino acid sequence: CATSRKLGGNTEAFF.

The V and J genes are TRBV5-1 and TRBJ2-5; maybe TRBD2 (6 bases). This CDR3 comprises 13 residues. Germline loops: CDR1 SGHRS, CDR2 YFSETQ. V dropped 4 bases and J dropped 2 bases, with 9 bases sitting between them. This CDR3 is CASSRGWQETQYF. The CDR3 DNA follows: TGCGCCAGCAGCCGGGGGTGGCAAGAGACCCAGTACTTC.

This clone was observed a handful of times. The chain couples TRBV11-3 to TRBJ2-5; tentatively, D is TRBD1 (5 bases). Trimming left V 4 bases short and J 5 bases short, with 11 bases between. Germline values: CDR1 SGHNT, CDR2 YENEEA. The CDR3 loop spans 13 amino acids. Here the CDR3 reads CASSSWGEETQYF. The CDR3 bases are TGTGCCAGCAGCTCCTGGGGCGAGGAGACCCAGTACTTC.

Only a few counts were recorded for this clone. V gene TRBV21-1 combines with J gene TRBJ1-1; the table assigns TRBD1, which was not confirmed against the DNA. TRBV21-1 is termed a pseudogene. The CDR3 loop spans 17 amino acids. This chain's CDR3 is CASSKVSYGGNYTEAFF. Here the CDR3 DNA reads TGTGCCAGCAGCAAAGTATCGTATGGGGGCAATTACACTGAAGCTTTCTTT.

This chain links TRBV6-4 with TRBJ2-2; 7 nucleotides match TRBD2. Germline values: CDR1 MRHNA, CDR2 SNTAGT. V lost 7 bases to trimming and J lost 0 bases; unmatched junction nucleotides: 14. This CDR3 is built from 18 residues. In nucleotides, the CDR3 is TGTGCCAGCACCCTAGAGCGGGGACGGCTGACGAACACCGGGGAGCTGTTTTTT. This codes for CASTLERGRLTNTGELFF.

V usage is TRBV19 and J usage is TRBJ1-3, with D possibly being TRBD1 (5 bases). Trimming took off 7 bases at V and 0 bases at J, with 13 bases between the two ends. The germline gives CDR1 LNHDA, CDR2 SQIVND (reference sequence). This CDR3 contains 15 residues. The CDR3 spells CASTSQELSGNTIYF. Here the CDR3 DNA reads TGTGCCAGTACCTCACAGGAACTCTCTGGAAACACCATATATTTT.